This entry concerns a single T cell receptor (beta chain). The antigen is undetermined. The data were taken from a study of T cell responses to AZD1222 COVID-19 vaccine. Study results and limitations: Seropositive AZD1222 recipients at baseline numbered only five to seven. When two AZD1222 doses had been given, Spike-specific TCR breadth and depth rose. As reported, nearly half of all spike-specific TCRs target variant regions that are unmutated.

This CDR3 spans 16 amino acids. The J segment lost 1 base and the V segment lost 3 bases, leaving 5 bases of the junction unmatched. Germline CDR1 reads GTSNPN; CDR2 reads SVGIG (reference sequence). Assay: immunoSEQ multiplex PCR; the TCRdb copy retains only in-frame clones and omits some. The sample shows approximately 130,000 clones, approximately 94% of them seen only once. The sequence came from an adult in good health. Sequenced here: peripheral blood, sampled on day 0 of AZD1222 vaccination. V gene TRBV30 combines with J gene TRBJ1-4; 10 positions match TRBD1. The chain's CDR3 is CAWSPGQGETNEKLFF. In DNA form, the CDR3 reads TGTGCCTGGAGCCCAGGACAGGGGGAAACTAATGAAAAACTGTTTTTT.